This is a list of T cell receptor beta chains from one sample in a study of blood T cell repertoires in COVID-19. Measured with immunoSEQ multiplex PCR; TCRdb has only the in-frame clones, and not every one. Of 300,000 to 400,000 clones in the sample, around 87% are singletons; the top ten hold about 6%. Sequenced sample: peripheral blood. The receptors derive from a woman aged 45-65 years with COVID-19, enrolled during active disease. Both conserved end residues are part of each CDR3. A D gene is named only where the DNA matches it firmly. Clone sizes are given selectively: once, few, many, or a class where the clone is expanded.

V gene,clone size,D gene,J gene,CDR3 DNA,CDR3 protein
TRBV23-1,.,.,TRBJ1-2,TGCGCCAGCAGTCGAGTGGTCCTCGGCTACACCTTC,CASSRVVLGYTF
TRBV7-2,once,TRBD2,TRBJ2-3,TGTGCCAGCAGCTTATACGGGACTAGCGGGACCGGCACAGATACGCAGTATTTT,CASSLYGTSGTGTDTQYF
TRBV19,.,TRBD1,TRBJ2-5,TGTGCCAGTAGTATAACAGGGGGCCCCCAAGAGACCCAGTACTTC,CASSITGGPQETQYF
TRBV24-1,.,.,TRBJ1-2,TGTGCCACCAGTGCCGCCAGCGGACGCGGGAGGGGCTACACCTTC,CATSAASGRGRGYTF
TRBV10-3,.,.,TRBJ2-2,TGTGCCATCGGGAGGCCGAACACCGGGGAGCTGTTTTTT,CAIGRPNTGELFF
TRBV27,.,TRBD2,TRBJ2-1,TGTGCCAGCAGTTCCCCAGCTAGCGGGAGTGACAATGAGCAGTTCTTC,CASSSPASGSDNEQFF
TRBV30,.,.,TRBJ1-4,TGTGCCTGGACGACAAAGCTTGGTGAAAAACTGTTTTTT,CAWTTKLGEKLFF
TRBV3-1/TRBV3-2,.,TRBD1,TRBJ1-3,TGTGCCAGCAGCAAACAGGGGTCTGGAAACACCATATATTTT,CASSKQGSGNTIYF
TRBV19,.,.,TRBJ2-3,TGTGCCAGTAGTATGCGGGCGGGAAGCTTGACAGATACGCAGTATTTT,CASSMRAGSLTDTQYF
TRBV18,once,.,TRBJ1-1,TGTGCCAGCTCAGTTCGGGGGGGAACGGACACTGAAGCTTTCTTT,CASSVRGGTDTEAFF
TRBV21-1,.,.,TRBJ2-5,TGTGCCAGCAGCAGCGGGAGTAGTGGAGAGACCCAGTACTTC,CASSSGSSGETQYF
TRBV3-1/TRBV3-2,.,TRBD2,TRBJ2-3,TGTGCCAGCAGCCGGCGGACTAGCGGGAGGGCAGATACGCAGTATTTT,CASSRRTSGRADTQYF
TRBV10-1,.,TRBD2,TRBJ2-2,TGCGCCAGCAGTGAGAGTAGCGGGGGGGACACCGGGGAGCTGTTTTTT,CASSESSGGDTGELFF
TRBV2,.,.,TRBJ1-5,TGTGCCAGTGGCGGGGGGGGCAATCAGCCCCAGCATTTT,CASGGGGNQPQHF
TRBV12-3/TRBV12-4,.,.,TRBJ1-2,TGTGCCAGCAGCCTCGACAGAGCGAATGGCTACACCTTC,CASSLDRANGYTF
TRBV7-8,.,TRBD1,TRBJ1-1,TGTGCCAGCAGCTTACAGGGGGCCACGAACACTGAAGCTTTCTTT,CASSLQGATNTEAFF
TRBV30,few,TRBD2,TRBJ2-3,TGTGCCTGGAGAGCAAACCTCGGGACTAGCGGGAGGCGAACAGATACGCAGTATTTT,CAWRANLGTSGRRTDTQYF
TRBV29-1,once,.,TRBJ2-7,TGCAGCGTTGTCCAGGGTAGCTCCTACGAGCAGTACTTC,CSVVQGSSYEQYF
TRBV9,.,.,TRBJ2-1,TGTGCCAGCACCCCACGAGAGGGAGGACGCGGTGAGCAGTTCTTC,CASTPREGGRGEQFF
TRBV24-1,.,TRBD1,TRBJ1-3,TGTGCCACCAGTGAGGGACAGGCTGGAAACACCATATATTTT,CATSEGQAGNTIYF
TRBV11-2,.,TRBD2,TRBJ2-1,TGTGCCAGCAGCAGGACTAGCGGGATATACAATGAGCAGTTCTTC,CASSRTSGIYNEQFF
TRBV3-1/TRBV3-2,.,.,TRBJ1-4,TGTGCCAGCAGCCAACAGGGAGGAGGAAAACTGTTTTTT,CASSQQGGGKLFF
TRBV7-7,.,TRBD2,TRBJ2-1,TGTGCCAGCAGCTTAGCCCAACCGGGACTAGCGGGAGATGAGCAGTTCTTC,CASSLAQPGLAGDEQFF
TRBV5-1,.,TRBD1,TRBJ2-7,TGCGCCAGCAAAGACCCGGGACAGGGTAAGAACGAGCAGTACTTC,CASKDPGQGKNEQYF
TRBV2,.,.,TRBJ2-1,TGTGCCAGCAGTAGAGGTGAGCAGTTCTTC,CASSRGEQFF
TRBV29-1,.,.,TRBJ2-3,TGCAGCGTTGAAGATTCAGACAGGAACACAGATACGCAGTATTTT,CSVEDSDRNTDTQYF
TRBV6-5,.,TRBD1,TRBJ1-2,TGTGCCAGCAGTTACATAGGGGGCCGCGGCTACACCTTC,CASSYIGGRGYTF
TRBV2,.,TRBD2,TRBJ2-1,TGTGCCAGCACGCCGGGACTAGCGGACTACAATGAGCAGTTCTTC,CASTPGLADYNEQFF
TRBV6-1,.,.,TRBJ2-5,TGTGCCAGCAGTGAAGATAGAGTATTGGAGACCCAGTACTTC,CASSEDRVLETQYF
TRBV7-9,.,.,TRBJ2-7,TGTGCCAGCAGCTTAGTCACAGGGGAGCAGTACTTC,CASSLVTGEQYF
TRBV5-1,.,.,TRBJ1-1,TGCGCCAGCAGCCCAGAACTAATAAACAGGGCTGAAGCTTTCTTT,CASSPELINRAEAFF
TRBV13,.,.,TRBJ2-1,TGTGCCAGCAGCCGAAAGGGGCTAGAAATCCACAATGAGCAGTTCTTC,CASSRKGLEIHNEQFF
TRBV28,few,.,TRBJ1-4,TGTGCCAGCAGTCCCGCCCTTTCCGGAGGGCTCCGTGAAAAACTGTTTTTT,CASSPALSGGLREKLFF
TRBV5-1,.,.,TRBJ2-7,TGCGCCAGCAGCTTTATGCGAGGGCACGAGCAGTACTTC,CASSFMRGHEQYF
TRBV11-2,.,.,TRBJ2-3,TGTGCCAGCAGCTTTGGTCGCGGGCAGAAAGATACGCAGTATTTT,CASSFGRGQKDTQYF
TRBV24-1,few,.,TRBJ2-2,TGTGCCACCAGTAGGGGTCATGGGGACACCGGGGAGCTGTTTTTT,CATSRGHGDTGELFF
TRBV5-5,.,.,TRBJ1-4,TGTGCCAGCAGCTTATACCTAGCCCTCACGGAAGAAAAACTGTTTTTT,CASSLYLALTEEKLFF
TRBV25-1,.,.,TRBJ2-3,TGTGCCAGCAGTGATGTTAGGTGGACTAACACAGATACGCAGTATTTT,CASSDVRWTNTDTQYF
TRBV24-1,.,TRBD2,TRBJ2-7,TGTGCCACCAGTGATTTTGGGACTAGCGGGAGCTACGAGCAGTACTTC,CATSDFGTSGSYEQYF
TRBV19,once,TRBD1,TRBJ1-2,TGTGCCAGTAGTATCCAAGCGGGGACAGGGAACTATGGCTACACCTTC,CASSIQAGTGNYGYTF
TRBV7-9,.,TRBD1,TRBJ1-1,TGTGCCAGCAGCTTAGATATAGGACAGGGTACTAACACTGAAGCTTTCTTT,CASSLDIGQGTNTEAFF
TRBV7-9,.,TRBD1,TRBJ1-1,TGTGCCAGCAGCTTAGGTGCAGGGGGCTTGAACACTGAAGCTTTCTTT,CASSLGAGGLNTEAFF
TRBV7-2,.,.,TRBJ2-7,TGTGCCAGCAGCTTAGAGGCCGGGTCCCATCGGGAGCAGTACTTC,CASSLEAGSHREQYF
TRBV9,.,TRBD1,TRBJ2-4,TGTGCCAGCAGCGTAGACGCGAGCAGGGGACAGTTAGCCAAAAACATTCAGTACTTC,CASSVDASRGQLAKNIQYF
TRBV6-5,.,.,TRBJ2-2,TGTGCCAGCAGCCTCGACGGGGAGGCCGGGGAGCTGTTTTTT,CASSLDGEAGELFF
TRBV4-1,.,TRBD1,TRBJ1-1,TGCGCCAGCAGCCAAGATCTTGAGGGGACAGGGGTTGCATGGCCTGAAGCTTTCTTT,CASSQDLEGTGVAWPEAFF
TRBV6-6,.,TRBD2,TRBJ2-7,TGTGCCAGCAGGCACCCTAGCGGAGGCCCTTCCGAGCAGTACTTC,CASRHPSGGPSEQYF
TRBV11-3,few,.,TRBJ1-3,TGTGCCAGCAGCTTATCGTTCTCTGGAAACACCATATATTTT,CASSLSFSGNTIYF
TRBV12-5,.,.,TRBJ1-3,TGTGCTAGTGGTTTAGGAAGGAGCTCTGGAAACACCATATATTTT,CASGLGRSSGNTIYF